One and the same sample provided the 22 T cell receptor beta chains below, sequenced in a study of blood T cell repertoires in COVID-19. The repertoire was sequenced with immunoSEQ multiplex PCR; TCRdb's copy has only in-frame clones and lacks some. The table records roughly 100,000 clones, about 86% of them present only once. Input material: peripheral blood. These receptors were taken from a human donor in a cohort sampled during active COVID-19.

The chain couples TRBV2 to TRBJ2-3; D remains unclear. The CDR3 sequence is 15 residues long. CDR1 is SNHLY, CDR2 FYNNEI, per germline. Trimming removed 3 bases from V and 2 bases from J, with 12 bases in between. The CDR3, as DNA: TGTGCCAGCAGTGATCGAGGCGCATACACAGATACGCAGTATTTT. It specifies CASSDRGAYTDTQYF.

The genes are TRBV10-2 and TRBJ1-6, with 7 bases aligning to TRBD1. Germline CDR1 is WSHSY and CDR2 is SAAADI. The trim removed 2 bases at V and 9 bases at J, leaving 7 bases unmatched. This CDR3 region has 15 residues. DNA for the CDR3: TGCGCCAGCAGTGAGATGTCAGGACAGGTTTCACCCCTCCACTTT. This sequence encodes CASSEMSGQVSPLHF.

This clone occurred a few times. The V gene is TRBV18, the J gene TRBJ2-2, with a possible D match to TRBD1 (6 bases). Between the trimmed V and J ends, which lost 6 bases and 5 bases, there was a span of 16 bases. The CDR3 spans 15 residues. Germline CDR1 KGHSH, CDR2 LQKENI. Here the CDR3 reads CASSIKNGQTGELFF. In nucleotides, the CDR3 is TGTGCCAGCTCCATCAAAAACGGACAGACCGGGGAGCTGTTTTTT.

The chain links TRBV6-5 to TRBJ1-2; D remains ambiguous. CDR1 and CDR2 (germline): MNHEY, SVGAGI. V gave up 8 bases and J gave up 1 base, with 11 bases separating them. This CDR3 is 13 amino acids long. CDR3 region: CASLLTVNYGYTF. CDR3 sequence (DNA): TGTGCCAGCTTATTAACAGTTAACTATGGCTACACCTTC.

A single count supports this clone. The chain carries TRBV7-2 and TRBJ2-2; a weak D match, TRBD2 (5 bases). Germline CDR1 SGHTA, CDR2 FQGNSA. This CDR3 has 15 residues. V shed 2 bases and J shed 2 bases, with 9 bases lying between them. The CDR3 loop is CASSLTGINTGELFF. CDR3 sequence (DNA): TGTGCCAGCAGCTTAACCGGGATAAACACCGGGGAGCTGTTTTTT.

The rearrangement links TRBV30 to TRBJ2-7, with a tentative D call TRBD2 (5 bases). The CDR3 loop spans 10 amino acids. Germline lookup yields CDR1 GTSNPN and CDR2 SVGIG (reference sequence). Trimming took 4 bases from V and 7 from J, leaving 8 bases between them. CDR3: CAWIGGEQYF. The CDR3 nucleotides are TGTGCCTGGATCGGCGGGGAGCAGTACTTC.

This CDR3 is CASSFLTSVIGELFF. The DNA for the CDR3 is TGTGCCAGCAGTTTCCTGACTAGCGTGATCGGGGAGCTGTTTTTT. The chain has TRBV27 and TRBJ2-2; TRBD2 aligns across 8 bases. V shed 3 bases and J 7 bases; nucleotides not matched to a gene: 7. The CDR3 has 15 residues. Germline V gene lookup returns CDR1 MNHEY and CDR2 SMNVEV (reference sequence).

V usage is TRBV6-5 and J usage is TRBJ1-3, with D unresolved. V dropped 4 bases and J dropped 0 bases, with 7 bases sitting between them. The CDR3 is made up of 14 amino acids. Germline loops: CDR1 MNHEY, CDR2 SVGAGI. CDR3 region: CASSSRYSGNTIYF. CDR3 nucleotides: TGTGCCAGCAGTTCTAGATACTCTGGAAACACCATATATTTT.

This clone has just one count. This rearrangement joins TRBV10-3 to TRBJ2-2, with TRBD2 as a possible D gene (6 bases). V gave up 5 bases and J gave up 5 bases, with 15 bases separating them. The germline CDR1 and CDR2 sequences are ENHRY and SYGVKD. The CDR3 loop spans 15 amino acids. CDR3 nucleotides: TGTGCCATCAGTTTTCTAGCGTCGGGGACCGGGGAGCTGTTTTTT. This codes for CAISFLASGTGELFF.

The gene calls are TRBV30 and TRBJ2-3; perhaps TRBD1 as D (5 bases). Per germline, CDR1 GTSNPN and CDR2 SVGIG (reference sequence). The V and J ends lost 4 bases and 4 bases respectively, with 18 bases between them. The CDR3 is made up of 15 amino acids. CDR3: CAWTATASRSDTQYF. The CDR3 bases are TGTGCCTGGACGGCGACAGCCTCACGGTCAGATACGCAGTATTTT.

V usage is TRBV21-1 and J usage is TRBJ1-2; the table's D gene call, TRBD1, was not cross checked with the DNA. TRBV21-1 is marked as a pseudogene. This CDR3 is 14 amino acids long. This CDR3 reads CASTEGAENYGYTF. The CDR3 nucleotides read TGTGCCAGCACAGAGGGGGCAGAAAACTATGGCTACACCTTC.

The chain carries TRBV28 and TRBJ1-2; D remains unclear. The length of the CDR3 is 12 residues. The V gene lost 4 bases and the J gene lost 12 bases, with 15 bases spanning the gap. The germline V gene has CDR1 MDHEN and CDR2 SYDVKM. In DNA form, the CDR3 reads TGTGCCAGCAGTTCCGGGCCGGGGTGGGACACCTTC. This codes for CASSSGPGWDTF.

CDR3 in amino acids: CASSLGESSGQGTYEQYF. As DNA, the CDR3 is TGCGCCAGCAGCTTGGGGGAGTCCTCGGGACAGGGGACCTACGAGCAGTACTTC. The V gene is TRBV5-1, the J gene TRBJ2-7; 10 positions match TRBD1. The V segment lost 0 bases and the J segment 2 bases; nucleotides outside the gene matches: 11. The CDR3 loop spans 18 amino acids. The germline V gene encodes CDR1 SGHRS and CDR2 YFSETQ.

This clone was found once. The chain is built from TRBV5-5 and TRBJ1-1; a possible D gene is TRBD1 (5 bases). Germline CDR1 is SGHKS and CDR2 is YYEKEE (reference sequence). There are 13 residues in the CDR3. Deletions cut 4 bases from V and 1 base from J, with 8 bases between. The CDR3 region has the DNA TGTGCCAGCAGCCTACAGGAGAACACTGAAGCTTTCTTT. Protein sequence: CASSLQENTEAFF.

For this clone: The same CDR3 arises from other DNA sequences in this sample as well. The V and J genes are TRBV18 and TRBJ2-1; tentative D call: TRBD2 (5 bases). Trimming removed 3 bases at V and 6 bases at J, with 6 bases between. CDR3 length: 12 residues. CDR1 and CDR2 (germline): KGHSH, LQKENI. CDR3 residues: CASSPDSNEQFF. The CDR3 nucleotides read TGTGCCAGCTCACCGGACTCCAATGAGCAGTTCTTC.

This chain joins TRBV5-1 and TRBJ1-6, with D perhaps TRBD1 (5 bases). The V gene's germline CDR1 is SGHRS and CDR2 YFSETQ. V gave up 3 bases and J gave up 10 bases, with 14 bases separating them. This CDR3 spans 14 amino acids. The CDR3 here is CASSSGGSGSPLHF. CDR3 bases: TGCGCCAGCAGCTCCGGGGGAAGCGGATCACCCCTCCACTTT.

The chain combines TRBV7-3 with TRBJ2-3, with D maybe TRBD1 (5 bases). The CDR3 contains 14 residues. CDR1 is SGHTA, CDR2 FQGTGA, per germline. Trimming cost V 1 base and J 3 bases, with 8 bases left between them. The CDR3 bases are TGTGCCAGCAGCTTAAGCCAGGGTACAGATACGCAGTATTTT. It yields the protein CASSLSQGTDTQYF.

The chain carries TRBV18 and TRBJ1-1; D perhaps matches TRBD1 (6 bases). The CDR3 consists of 16 residues. V lost 3 bases and J 4 bases, leaving 18 bases between the germline ends. Per germline, CDR1 KGHSH and CDR2 LQKENI. The CDR3 DNA reads TGTGCCAGCTCACCCAACCGCGGGGGGCAGGGCACTGAAGCTTTCTTT. This sequence encodes CASSPNRGGQGTEAFF.

V is TRBV7-9 and J is TRBJ2-7; 10 bases are a match to TRBD2. The CDR3 extends over 15 amino acids. The germline V gene encodes CDR1 SEHNR and CDR2 FQNEAQ (reference sequence). With V trimmed by 5 bases and J by 3 bases, 7 bases remained unmatched. The chain's CDR3 is CASSPSSGRVYEQYF. The CDR3 coding sequence is TGTGCCAGCAGCCCCTCTAGCGGGAGAGTCTACGAGCAGTACTTC.

This chain connects TRBV12-3 or TRBV12-4 to TRBJ1-5; D gene unclear. The CDR3 is made up of 13 amino acids. Trimming took off 2 bases at V and 6 bases at J, with 8 bases between the two ends. The CDR3 sequence: CASSLREGQPQHF. The CDR3 bases are TGTGCCAGCAGTTTACGGGAGGGTCAGCCCCAGCATTTT.

The rearrangement uses TRBV6-5 and TRBJ2-1; 8 bases line up with TRBD2. Germline V gene lookup returns CDR1 MNHEY and CDR2 SVGAGI. The J segment lost 7 bases and the V segment lost 0 bases, leaving 8 bases of the junction unmatched. The CDR3 runs to 16 residues. CDR3 in amino acids: CASSYSPTGGANEQFF. The CDR3 DNA reads as TGTGCCAGCAGTTACTCCCCTACCGGGGGGGCGAATGAGCAGTTCTTC.

This rearrangement joins TRBV10-1 to TRBJ2-7; TRBD1 matches 7 bases. The V gene's germline CDR1 is WNHNN and CDR2 SYGVQD (reference sequence). J was trimmed by 3 bases and V by 2 bases; bases with no gene match: 4. This CDR3 contains 14 residues. The CDR3, as DNA: TGCGCCAGCAGTGAGGGGACAGTCGGCTACGAGCAGTACTTC. Protein product: CASSEGTVGYEQYF.